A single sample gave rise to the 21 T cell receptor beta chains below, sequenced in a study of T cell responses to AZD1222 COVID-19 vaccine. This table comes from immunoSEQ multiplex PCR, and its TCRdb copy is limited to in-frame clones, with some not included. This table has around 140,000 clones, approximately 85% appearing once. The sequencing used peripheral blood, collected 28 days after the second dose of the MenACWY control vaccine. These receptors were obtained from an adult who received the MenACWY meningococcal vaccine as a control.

This CDR3 reads CASSPDRGRAFF. DNA of the CDR3: TGTGCCAGCAGCCCGGACAGGGGACGGGCTTTCTTT. This chain connects TRBV11-2 to TRBJ1-1; the match to TRBD1 covers 9 bases. The CDR3 is 12 residues long. Trimming cost V 5 bases and J 11 bases; bases outside gene matches: 6. Germline CDR1 is SGHAT and CDR2 is FQNNGV.

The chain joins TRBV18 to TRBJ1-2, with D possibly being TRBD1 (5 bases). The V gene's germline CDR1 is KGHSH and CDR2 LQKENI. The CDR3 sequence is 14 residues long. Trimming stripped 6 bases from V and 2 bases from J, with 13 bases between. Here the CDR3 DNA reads TGTGCCAGCTCGCCTTCCACAGGAAACTATGGCTACACCTTC. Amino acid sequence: CASSPSTGNYGYTF.

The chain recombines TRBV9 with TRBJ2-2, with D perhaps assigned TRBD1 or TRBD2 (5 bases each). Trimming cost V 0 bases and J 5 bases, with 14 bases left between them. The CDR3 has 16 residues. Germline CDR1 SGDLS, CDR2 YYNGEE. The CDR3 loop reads CASSVGDPEGTGELFF. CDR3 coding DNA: TGTGCCAGCAGCGTAGGGGACCCCGAGGGTACCGGGGAGCTGTTTTTT.

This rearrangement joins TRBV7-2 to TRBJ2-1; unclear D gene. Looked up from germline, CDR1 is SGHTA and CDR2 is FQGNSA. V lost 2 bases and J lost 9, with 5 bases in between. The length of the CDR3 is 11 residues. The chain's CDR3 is CASSLYFEQFF. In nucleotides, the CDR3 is TGTGCCAGCAGCTTATATTTTGAGCAGTTCTTC.

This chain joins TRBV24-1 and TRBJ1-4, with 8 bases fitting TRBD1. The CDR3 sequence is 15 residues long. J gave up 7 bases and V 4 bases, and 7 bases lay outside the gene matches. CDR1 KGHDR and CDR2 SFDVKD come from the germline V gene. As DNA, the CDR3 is TGTGCCACCAGTGAACCAGGGGGCGACGGTGAAAAACTGTTTTTT. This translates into CATSEPGGDGEKLFF.

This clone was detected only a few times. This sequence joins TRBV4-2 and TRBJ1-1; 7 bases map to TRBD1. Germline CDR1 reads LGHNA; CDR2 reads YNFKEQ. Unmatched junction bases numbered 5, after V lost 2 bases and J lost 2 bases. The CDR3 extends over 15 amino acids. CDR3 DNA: TGTGCCAGCAGCCAAACCGACAGGGTTAACACTGAAGCTTTCTTT. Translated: CASSQTDRVNTEAFF.

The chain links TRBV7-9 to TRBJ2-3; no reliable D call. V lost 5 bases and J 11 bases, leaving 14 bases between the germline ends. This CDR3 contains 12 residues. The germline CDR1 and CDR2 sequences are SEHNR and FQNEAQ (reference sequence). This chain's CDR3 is CASSVGQTQQYF. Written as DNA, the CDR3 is TGTGCCAGCAGCGTAGGCCAGACACAGCAGTATTTT.

The CDR3 loop is CATSRDAPDREWELFF. Here the CDR3 DNA reads TGTGCCACCAGCAGAGATGCTCCTGACAGGGAATGGGAGCTGTTTTTT. This chain connects TRBV15 to TRBJ2-2, with TRBD1 matching 7 bases. The germline gives CDR1 LNHNV, CDR2 YYDKDF (reference sequence). Trimming removed 0 bases from V and 9 bases from J; junction bases left unmatched: 10. The CDR3 is made up of 16 amino acids.

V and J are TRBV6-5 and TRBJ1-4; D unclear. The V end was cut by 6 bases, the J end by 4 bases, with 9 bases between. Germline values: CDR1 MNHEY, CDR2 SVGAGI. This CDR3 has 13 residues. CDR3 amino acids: CASRRAVNEKLFF. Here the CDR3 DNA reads TGTGCCAGCAGAAGGGCTGTTAATGAAAAACTGTTTTTT.

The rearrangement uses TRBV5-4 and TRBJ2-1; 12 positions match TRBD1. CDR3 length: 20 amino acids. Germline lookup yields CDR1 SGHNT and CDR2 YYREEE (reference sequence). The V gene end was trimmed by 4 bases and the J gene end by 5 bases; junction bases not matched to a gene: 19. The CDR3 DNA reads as TGTGCCAGCAGCGGGGGACAGGGGGCTTTGAGGGTGAGCAATCACAATGAGCAGTTCTTC. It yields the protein CASSGGQGALRVSNHNEQFF.

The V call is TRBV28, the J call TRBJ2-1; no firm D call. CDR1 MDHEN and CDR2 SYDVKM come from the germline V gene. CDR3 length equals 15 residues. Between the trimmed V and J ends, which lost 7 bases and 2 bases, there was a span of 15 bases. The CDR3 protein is CASTSVWAPYNEQFF. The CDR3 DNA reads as TGTGCCAGCACCTCCGTCTGGGCCCCCTACAATGAGCAGTTCTTC.

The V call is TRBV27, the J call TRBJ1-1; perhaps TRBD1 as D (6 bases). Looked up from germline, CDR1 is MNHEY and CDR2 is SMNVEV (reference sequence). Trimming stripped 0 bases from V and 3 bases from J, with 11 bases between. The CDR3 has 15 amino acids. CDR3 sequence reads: CASSLSNSGDTEAFF. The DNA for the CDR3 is TGTGCCAGCAGTTTATCAAACTCAGGGGACACTGAAGCTTTCTTT.

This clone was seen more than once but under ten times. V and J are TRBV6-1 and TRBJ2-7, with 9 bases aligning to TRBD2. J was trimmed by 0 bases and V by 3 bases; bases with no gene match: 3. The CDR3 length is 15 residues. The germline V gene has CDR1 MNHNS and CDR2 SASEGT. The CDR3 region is CASSDGLAHSYEQYF. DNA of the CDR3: TGTGCCAGCAGTGACGGACTAGCGCACTCCTACGAGCAGTACTTC.

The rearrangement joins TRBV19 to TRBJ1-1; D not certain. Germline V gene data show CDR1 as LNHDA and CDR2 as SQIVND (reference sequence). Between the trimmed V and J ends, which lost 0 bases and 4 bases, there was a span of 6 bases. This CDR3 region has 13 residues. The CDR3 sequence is CASSIDVGTEAFF. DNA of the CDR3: TGTGCCAGTAGTATAGACGTCGGCACTGAAGCTTTCTTT.

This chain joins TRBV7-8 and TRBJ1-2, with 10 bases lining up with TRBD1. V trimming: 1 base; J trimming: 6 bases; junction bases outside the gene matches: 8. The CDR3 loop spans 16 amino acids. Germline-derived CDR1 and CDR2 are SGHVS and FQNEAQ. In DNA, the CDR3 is TGTGCCAGCAGCTTAGAAAGGGACAGGGGAGGCCATGGCTACACCTTC. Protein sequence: CASSLERDRGGHGYTF.

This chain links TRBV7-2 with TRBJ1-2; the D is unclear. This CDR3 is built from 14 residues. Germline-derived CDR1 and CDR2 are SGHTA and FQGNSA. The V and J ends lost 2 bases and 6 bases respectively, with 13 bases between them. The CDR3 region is CASSLNSGPNGYTF. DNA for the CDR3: TGTGCCAGCAGCTTAAATTCGGGTCCGAATGGCTACACCTTC.

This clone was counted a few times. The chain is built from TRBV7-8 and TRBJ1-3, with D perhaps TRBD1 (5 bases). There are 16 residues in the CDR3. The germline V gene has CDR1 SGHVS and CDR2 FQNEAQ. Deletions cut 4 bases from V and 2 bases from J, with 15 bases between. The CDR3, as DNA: TGTGCCAGCAGCTCTGGGGGGGTAAGGGCTGGAAACACCATATATTTT. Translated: CASSSGGVRAGNTIYF. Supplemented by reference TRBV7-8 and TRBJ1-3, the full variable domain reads GAGVSQSPRYKVAKRGQDVALRCDPISGHVSLFWYQQALGQGPEFLTYFQNEAQLDKSGLPSDRFFAERPEGSVSTLKIQRTQQEDSAVYLCASSSGGVRAGNTIYFGEGSWLTVV.

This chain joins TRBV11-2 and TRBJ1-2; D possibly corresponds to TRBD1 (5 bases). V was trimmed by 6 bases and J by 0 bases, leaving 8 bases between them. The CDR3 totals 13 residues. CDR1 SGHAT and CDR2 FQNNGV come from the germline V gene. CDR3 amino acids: CASRGLTNYGYTF. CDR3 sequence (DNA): TGTGCCAGCAGGGGACTGACTAACTATGGCTACACCTTC.

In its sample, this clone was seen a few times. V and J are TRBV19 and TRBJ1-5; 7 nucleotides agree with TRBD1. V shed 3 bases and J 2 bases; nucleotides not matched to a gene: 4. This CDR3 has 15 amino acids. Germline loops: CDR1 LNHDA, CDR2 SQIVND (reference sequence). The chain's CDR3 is CASSMPDRGNQPQHF. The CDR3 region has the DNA TGTGCCAGTAGTATGCCAGACAGGGGCAATCAGCCCCAGCATTTT. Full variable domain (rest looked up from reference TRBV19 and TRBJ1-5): DGGITQSPKYLFRKEGQNVTLSCEQNLNHDAMYWYRQDPGQGLRLIYYSQIVNDFQKGDIAEGYSVSREKKESFPLTVTSAQKNPTAFYLCASSMPDRGNQPQHFGDGTRLSIL.

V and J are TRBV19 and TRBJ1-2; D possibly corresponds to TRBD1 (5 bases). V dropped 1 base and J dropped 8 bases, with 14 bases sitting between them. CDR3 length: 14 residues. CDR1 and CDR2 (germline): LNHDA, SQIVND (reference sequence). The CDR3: CASSIARDSGGYTF. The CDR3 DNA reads TGTGCCAGTAGTATAGCGCGGGACTCGGGGGGCTACACCTTC.

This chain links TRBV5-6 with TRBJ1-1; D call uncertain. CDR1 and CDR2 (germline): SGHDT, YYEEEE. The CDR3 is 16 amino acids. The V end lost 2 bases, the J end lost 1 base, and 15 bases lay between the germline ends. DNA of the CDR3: TGTGCCAGCAGCTTTTATTCCGTTTTCCAGAACACTGAAGCTTTCTTT. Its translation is CASSFYSVFQNTEAFF. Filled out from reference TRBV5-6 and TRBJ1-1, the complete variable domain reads DAGVTQSPTHLIKTRGQQVTLRCSPKSGHDTVSWYQQALGQGPQFIFQYYEEEERQRGNFPDRFSGHQFPNYSSELNVNALLLGDSALYLCASSFYSVFQNTEAFFGQGTRLTVV.